The sample holds one count of the clone carrying this TCR beta chain. Sequencing used immunoSEQ multiplex PCR; TCRdb keeps in-frame clones, though not all of them. The table lists 250,000 to 350,000 clones, approximately 84% of them singletons. Followed longitudinally, the Seattle patients had been enrolled during active infection. The data originate from a study of blood T cell repertoires in COVID-19. Whole-study context: The cDNA or gDNA used as material had been derived from T cells, B-cell-depleted T cells, or PBMCs.

The sample taken for sequencing was peripheral blood. This clonotype was obtained from a human donor with COVID-19, enrolled during active disease. The donor label of this sample is uncertain.

CDR3 sequence: CASSSVDTQYF. DNA for the CDR3: TGCGCCAGCAGTTCTGTAGATACGCAGTATTTT. V usage is TRBV5-1 and J usage is TRBJ2-3; D is uncertain. CDR1 is SGHRS, CDR2 YFSETQ, per germline. Trimming pared 5 bases from V and 5 bases from J, leaving 6 bases between. This CDR3 comprises 11 residues.